This entry describes one T cell receptor (beta chain). Its antigen is not known. PCR used 60 Vbeta primers and 13 Jbeta primers. The protocol was immunoSEQ multiplex PCR, while the TCRdb copy is restricted to in-frame clones and leaves out a portion. The sample lists roughly 190,000 clones, 62% occurring once. The germline V gene has CDR1 LGHNA and CDR2 YNFKEQ. The CDR3 length is 17 residues. Trimming left V 1 base short and J 1 base short, with 15 bases between. This sample was taken from a study of cytomegalovirus exposure and HLA in healthy donors. Notes on the study in general: Rarity marked most TCR sequences, yet some public TCRs occurred in many donors.

V and J are TRBV4-2 and TRBJ2-3; no definite D call. The material sequenced was PBMCs. The clonotype was recovered from a man aged 40-55 years in good health and CMV-seronegative. CDR3 residues: CASSQAKSVLGTDTQYF. For the CDR3, the DNA is TGTGCCAGCAGCCAAGCAAAATCAGTCTTGGGCACAGATACGCAGTATTTT.